This passage covers 22 T cell receptor beta chains from one sample sequenced in a study of blood T cell repertoires in COVID-19. Profiled with immunoSEQ multiplex PCR; TCRdb holds only in-frame clones, not every one. The table includes tens of thousands of clones, more than 65% detected once. Sequences were obtained from peripheral blood. The receptors come from a woman of 80 years or more with active or convalescent COVID-19.

The chain employs TRBV14 and TRBJ2-4; 8 nucleotides match TRBD1. Trimming took 0 bases from V and 7 from J; bases not matched to a gene: 8. From germline, CDR1 is SGHDN and CDR2 FVKESK. CDR3 length: 16 residues. CDR3 protein: CASSQDGQGIGNIQYF. The CDR3 nucleotides read TGTGCCAGCAGCCAAGACGGACAGGGAATCGGGAACATTCAGTACTTC.

This clone was seen only a few times. This chain links TRBV15 with TRBJ1-1, with 10 nucleotides matching TRBD1. V lost 5 bases, J lost 1 base, and 1 base stayed unmatched. From germline, CDR1 is LNHNV and CDR2 YYDKDF (reference sequence). There are 14 residues in the CDR3. The CDR3 loop reads CATSGTGENTEAFF. Here the CDR3 DNA reads TGTGCCACCAGCGGGACAGGGGAGAACACTGAAGCTTTCTTT. The full variable domain, rest sourced from reference TRBV15 and TRBJ1-1, is DAMVIQNPRYQVTQFGKPVTLSCSQTLNHNVMYWYQQKSSQAPKLLFHYYDKDFNNEADTPDNFQSRRPNTSFCFLDIRSPGLGDTAMYLCATSGTGENTEAFFGQGTRLTVV.

The chain recombines TRBV28 with TRBJ2-2; D might be TRBD2 (6 bases). Germline V gene lookup returns CDR1 MDHEN and CDR2 SYDVKM. CDR3 length equals 14 residues. Trimming left V 7 bases short and J 6 bases short, with 15 bases between. The CDR3 spells CASKLQGGPGELFF. CDR3 sequence (DNA): TGTGCCAGCAAGCTCCAGGGAGGTCCCGGGGAGCTGTTTTTT.

This clone occurred a few times. The chain uses TRBV19 and TRBJ1-4; D is possibly TRBD1 (6 bases). The CDR3 loop spans 16 amino acids. Trimming left V 3 bases short and J 3 bases short, with 14 bases between. CDR1 is LNHDA and CDR2 is SQIVND in the germline V gene (reference sequence). CDR3 DNA: TGTGCCAGTAGTATGATGGGGGCATCGGCTAATGAAAAACTGTTTTTT. This translates into CASSMMGASANEKLFF.

The chain links TRBV19 to TRBJ2-7, with no clear D. CDR3 length: 13 residues. Germline V gives CDR1 LNHDA, CDR2 SQIVND (reference sequence). V was pared by 8 bases and J by 2 bases, with 13 bases between. CDR3: CASAPSPTYEQYF. The CDR3 nucleotides read TGTGCCAGTGCCCCGTCCCCTACCTACGAGCAGTACTTC.

In nucleotides, the CDR3 is TGTGCCAGCAGCCAAGATCGGCAGGGGCAAGAAAAACTGTTTTTT. It codes for CASSQDRQGQEKLFF. The chain uses TRBV3-1 (or the pseudogene TRBV3-2) and TRBJ1-4, with D perhaps TRBD1 (6 bases). Germline lookup yields CDR1 LGHDT and CDR2 YNNKEL (reference sequence). CDR3 size: 15 residues. V was shortened by 0 bases and J by 8 bases, with 13 bases between the two germline ends.

The chain carries TRBV5-4 and TRBJ2-1; D gene uncertain. Trimming took 3 bases from V and 8 from J, leaving 15 bases between them. CDR3 size: 14 residues. In germline, CDR1 is SGHNT, CDR2 YYREEE (reference sequence). CDR3 in amino acids: CASSSPTTPHEQFF. As DNA, the CDR3 is TGTGCCAGCAGCTCGCCAACGACACCACATGAGCAGTTCTTC.

The rearrangement uses TRBV6-1 and TRBJ1-3, with D perhaps matching TRBD1 (5 bases). Germline V lookup: CDR1 MNHNS, CDR2 SASEGT. Trimming took 7 bases from V and 0 from J, leaving 13 bases between them. The CDR3 sequence is 15 residues long. DNA for the CDR3: TGTGCCAGCAATCATCCAGGGAACTCTGGAAACACCATATATTTT. Protein product: CASNHPGNSGNTIYF.

The chain combines TRBV11-2 with TRBJ1-5; D gene ambiguous. Trimming removed 0 bases from V and 5 bases from J, with 8 bases in between. CDR3 length equals 14 residues. Germline CDR1 is SGHAT and CDR2 is FQNNGV. This CDR3 is CASSLESGYQPQHF. Here the CDR3 DNA reads TGTGCCAGCAGCTTAGAGTCGGGGTATCAGCCCCAGCATTTT.

This clone is a singleton in its sample. This chain connects TRBV13 to TRBJ2-1; D uncertain. The germline V gene has CDR1 PRHDT and CDR2 FYEKMQ (reference sequence). CDR3 length: 13 amino acids. V was shortened by 5 bases and J by 12 bases, with 17 bases between the two germline ends. The CDR3 region is CASSPPLQTRQFF. CDR3 DNA sequence: TGTGCCAGCAGCCCCCCTTTGCAAACACGGCAGTTCTTC.

This rearrangement joins TRBV7-8 to TRBJ1-1, with D perhaps matching TRBD1 (6 bases). V was cut by 5 bases and J by 3 bases, with 13 bases left in between. Germline CDR1 and CDR2: SGHVS and FQNEAQ. The CDR3 sequence is 14 residues long. The CDR3 DNA is TGTGCCAGCAGCCCTCGGACAGCCGACACTGAAGCTTTCTTT. Its translation: CASSPRTADTEAFF.

This chain uses TRBV5-6 with TRBJ1-1; tentative D call: TRBD1 (5 bases). The V gene's germline CDR1 is SGHDT and CDR2 YYEEEE. The CDR3 contains 18 residues. Trimming removed 1 base from V and 1 base from J, with 20 bases in between. CDR3 loop: CASSLPRTFANPNTEAFF. CDR3 DNA: TGTGCCAGCAGCTTGCCCAGGACATTCGCTAACCCGAACACTGAAGCTTTCTTT.

Only one count was recorded for this clone. J is TRBJ1-3 and V is TRBV9, with D perhaps matching TRBD1 (6 bases). CDR3 length: 17 amino acids. Trimming removed 4 bases at V and 0 bases at J, with 17 bases between. Germline V gene lookup returns CDR1 SGDLS and CDR2 YYNGEE. CDR3 nucleotides: TGTGCCAGCAGCCCCCAACCGACAGGCAACTCTGGAAACACCATATATTTT. It is translated as CASSPQPTGNSGNTIYF.

The chain uses TRBV27 and TRBJ2-7, with D perhaps TRBD2 (6 bases). This CDR3 region has 15 residues. CDR1 and CDR2 from the germline V gene are MNHEY and SMNVEV (reference sequence). The V and J ends lost 6 bases and 1 base respectively, with 16 bases between them. The chain's CDR3 is CASRTWASESYEQYF. CDR3 DNA sequence: TGTGCCAGCAGGACTTGGGCTAGCGAATCCTACGAGCAGTACTTC.

This clone was seen only a few times. The genes are TRBV13 and TRBJ2-2; 9 positions agree with TRBD1. The germline CDR1 and CDR2 sequences are PRHDT and FYEKMQ (reference sequence). This CDR3 has 15 residues. The J segment lost 5 bases and the V segment lost 5 bases, leaving 6 bases of the junction unmatched. The CDR3 reads CASSGVQGATGELFF. The DNA for the CDR3 is TGTGCCAGCAGCGGGGTACAGGGGGCGACCGGGGAGCTGTTTTTT.

This clone was counted a single time. The V call is TRBV5-4, the J call TRBJ2-5, with TRBD2 matching 10 bases. CDR3 size: 15 residues. Per germline, CDR1 SGHNT and CDR2 YYREEE (reference sequence). V lost 2 bases to trimming and J lost 3 bases; unmatched junction nucleotides: 4. The CDR3 nucleotides read TGTGCCAGCAGCTTAAGTGGACTAGCGGAAGAGACCCAGTACTTC. Translating gives CASSLSGLAEETQYF.

The CDR3 protein is CATRTARGGNNEQFF. The CDR3 DNA sequence: TGTGCCACCCGAACCGCGAGGGGGGGAAACAATGAGCAGTTCTTC. This chain joins TRBV15 and TRBJ2-1; weak D call: TRBD2 (7 bases). Germline lookup yields CDR1 LNHNV and CDR2 YYDKDF (reference sequence). The CDR3 runs to 15 residues. V lost 8 bases to trimming and J lost 5 bases, with 19 bases between them.

The chain combines TRBV29-1 with TRBJ1-3; the D is unclear. The CDR3 has 12 residues. Germline assignment: CDR1 SQVTM and CDR2 ANQGSEA. V lost 7 bases and J lost 0, with 7 bases in between. CDR3 in DNA: TGCAGCGCTACAGACTCTGGAAACACCATATATTTT. It codes for CSATDSGNTIYF.

This rearrangement joins TRBV10-3 to TRBJ2-3; a weak D match, TRBD2 (5 bases). Trimming removed 4 bases from V and 4 bases from J, with 12 bases in between. The CDR3 runs 14 residues. From germline, CDR1 is ENHRY and CDR2 SYGVKD. DNA of the CDR3: TGTGCCATCAGTGCAAGCGAGGAGGCAGATACGCAGTATTTT. Encoded protein: CAISASEEADTQYF.

This rearrangement joins TRBV5-4 to TRBJ2-2; 7 nucleotides line up with TRBD2. CDR1 and CDR2 from the germline V gene are SGHNT and YYREEE (reference sequence). Trimming took 1 base from V and 5 from J; bases not matched to a gene: 5. The CDR3 has 15 amino acids. CDR3 amino acids: CASSLLERGTGELFF. In DNA form, the CDR3 reads TGTGCCAGCAGCTTGCTAGAGCGGGGAACCGGGGAGCTGTTTTTT.

The chain combines TRBV15 with TRBJ2-3, with unresolved D. Trimming pared 0 bases from V and 10 bases from J, leaving 11 bases between. This CDR3 spans 13 amino acids. Germline V lookup: CDR1 LNHNV, CDR2 YYDKDF (reference sequence). This CDR3 reads CATSRDSYRAQYF. The CDR3 DNA sequence: TGTGCCACCAGCAGAGATTCTTACCGGGCGCAGTATTTT.

The CDR3 region is CASSLVSEGEKLFF. In DNA, the CDR3 is TGTGCCAGCAGCTTAGTCAGTGAGGGTGAAAAACTGTTTTTT. The chain recombines TRBV7-2 with TRBJ1-4; D call uncertain. Germline V CDR1 and CDR2: SGHTA, FQGNSA. The CDR3 runs to 14 residues. V was clipped by 1 base and J by 7 bases, with 10 bases between them.